Sequencing of this TCR beta chain was carried out in a study of T cell repertoires in cytomegalovirus infection. About the study: The public TCR beta signatures pointed to both CMV infection and matching HLA type.

Study outcomes and limitations: People with CMV and the relevant HLA were identified by cumulative public TCR beta family frequency. Ex vivo responses were dominated by HLA-C-restricted CMV-specific TCR beta clonotypes.

Ten or more counts support this clonotype. Its antigen is not known. Each CDR3 protein is one row after TCRdb ran MiXCR on the reads. Of about 830,000 distinct CDR3 sequences in the sample, approximately 32% were seen once. This CDR3 has 15 amino acids. Germline CDR1 and CDR2: SGHTA and FQGNSA. Trimming took off 3 bases at V and 0 bases at J, with 12 bases between the two ends. The sequenced sample was cultured CD8+ T cells from PBMCs, obtained from culture after CMV antigen stimulation. The chain uses TRBV7-2 and TRBJ2-7; D is possibly TRBD1 (6 bases). The receptor comes from a human donor in good health (CMV status not recorded). Some clones in this sample may be carry-over from other donors' samples. The CDR3 coding sequence is TGTGCCAGCAGCTTTTACACAGGGTACTCCTACGAGCAGTACGTC. It is translated as CASSFYTGYSYEQYV.